This T cell receptor beta chain appears in the sequencing data of a study of T-cell reconstitution after alpha-beta-depleted transplantation in children. Trimming left V 3 bases short and J 8 bases short, with 19 bases between. Germline CDR1 SGHTA, CDR2 FQGNSA. The CDR3 totals 15 residues. Construction of the TCRbeta library involved unique molecular identifiers. TCRdb reprocessed the PCR reads via MiXCR and lists one record per CDR3 protein. Here the sample spans about 640,000 distinct CDR3 sequences, about 15% being singletons. This clonotype was counted between two and nine times. Sequencing used PBMCs from the stem cell graft donor, obtained from the stem cell graft. The rearrangement uses TRBV7-2 and TRBJ1-2; perhaps TRBD1 as D (5 bases). This TCR was recovered from a human donor who donated a stem cell graft to a child with acute myeloid leukemia. DNA of the CDR3: TGTGCCAGCAGCTTTGGGCGGGGGGTGATTAAAGGCTACACCTTC. The encoded protein is CASSFGRGVIKGYTF.